Below, 23 T cell receptor beta chains from the same sample are listed, as sequenced in a study of cytomegalovirus exposure and HLA in healthy donors. The primer mix had 60 Vbeta and 13 Jbeta primers. This table comes from immunoSEQ multiplex PCR, and its TCRdb copy is limited to in-frame clones, with some not included. The data contain about 190,000 clones, about four fifths of them seen just once; the ten biggest clones take up approximately 6%. Sample: PBMCs. These receptor sequences come from a young woman in good health and CMV-seropositive.

For the CDR3, the DNA is TGTGCCACTACGGCCGACACCGGCTACGAGCAGTACTTC. Its translation: CATTADTGYEQYF. This chain joins TRBV6-5 and TRBJ2-7, with D unclear. The CDR3 covers 13 residues. CDR1 is MNHEY and CDR2 is SVGAGI in the germline V gene. The V gene lost 10 bases and the J gene lost 3 bases, with 16 bases spanning the gap.

This rearrangement joins TRBV7-9 to TRBJ2-3; 10 nucleotides line up with TRBD1. The CDR3 extends over 15 amino acids. With 5 bases clipped from V and 8 bases from J, the junction kept 10 bases outside the gene matches. Germline V gene lookup returns CDR1 SEHNR and CDR2 FQNEAQ (reference sequence). The DNA of the CDR3 is TGTGCCAGCAGCCCCGCGGGACAGGGGAATGGTACGCAGTATTTT. It encodes CASSPAGQGNGTQYF.

The V gene is TRBV21-1, the J gene TRBJ2-5; the D call TRBD1 from the table was never checked on the DNA. TRBV21-1 is reported as a pseudogene. The CDR3 covers 14 residues. CDR3 protein: CASSIRGSAETQYF. The CDR3 DNA reads as TGTGCCAGCAGCATCAGGGGGAGTGCGGAGACCCAGTACTTC.

This chain uses TRBV28 with TRBJ1-2, with D perhaps matching TRBD1 (6 bases). CDR3 length: 14 residues. The ends were cut back, 2 bases at V and 4 bases at J, with 11 bases in the middle. Germline assignment: CDR1 MDHEN and CDR2 SYDVKM. The CDR3 region has the DNA TGTGCCAGCAGTTTACCTGGGGGCGGCTATGGCTACACCTTC. This gives the protein CASSLPGGGYGYTF.

The rearrangement joins TRBV9 to TRBJ1-6; a weak D match, TRBD1 (5 bases). This CDR3 is 17 amino acids long. The V end was cut by 2 bases, the J end by 3 bases, with 15 bases between. The germline gives CDR1 SGDLS, CDR2 YYNGEE. The CDR3 DNA reads TGTGCCAGCAGCGTCCATGGACACCAAGACTATAATTCACCCCTCCACTTT. Translation gives CASSVHGHQDYNSPLHF.

This rearrangement joins TRBV2 to TRBJ1-1; TRBD1 might be the D (6 bases). V was shortened by 5 bases and J by 0 bases, with 13 bases between the two germline ends. This CDR3 is built from 15 residues. Germline CDR1 and CDR2: SNHLY and FYNNEI. In DNA, the CDR3 is TGTGCCAGCAGTACAGGGCGGCGGATGAACACTGAAGCTTTCTTT. This translates into CASSTGRRMNTEAFF.

V and J are TRBV7-6 and TRBJ1-1; possible D gene TRBD1, 6 bases. The CDR3 totals 14 residues. Trimming cost V 2 bases and J 3 bases, with 10 bases left between them. CDR1 and CDR2 (germline): SGHVS, FNYEAQ. The DNA for the CDR3 is TGTGCCAGCAGCTTATACGAGGGGGACACTGAAGCTTTCTTT. Residues: CASSLYEGDTEAFF.

The chain joins TRBV2 to TRBJ2-5; 7 nucleotides match TRBD2. CDR3 size: 10 residues. V shed 8 bases and J 7 bases; nucleotides not matched to a gene: 1. Germline CDR1 reads SNHLY; CDR2 reads FYNNEI. The CDR3 here is CASSGGTQYF. Written as DNA, the CDR3 is TGTGCCAGCTCGGGGGGGACCCAGTACTTC.

The chain employs TRBV7-9 and TRBJ1-2; D is perhaps TRBD1 (5 bases). V gave up 0 bases and J gave up 7 bases, with 9 bases separating them. Per germline, CDR1 SEHNR and CDR2 FQNEAQ (reference sequence). The CDR3 has 13 amino acids. CDR3 nucleotides: TGTGCCAGCAGCTTAGCGGGGCATCGTGGCTACACCTTC. This gives the protein CASSLAGHRGYTF.

The chain is built from TRBV6-1 and TRBJ2-5, with unresolved D. The tail of the sequence fits TRBJ2-7 better, so the J call may be wrong. Germline CDR1 reads MNHNS; CDR2 reads SASEGT. This CDR3 spans 10 amino acids. The CDR3 coding sequence is TGTGCCAGCAGTGAAGGCGAGCAGTACTTC. Its protein is CASSEGEQYF.

The J gene is TRBJ1-2, the V gene TRBV5-6; 7 bases are a match to TRBD1. The length of the CDR3 is 15 residues. After removal of 7 bases from V and 4 bases from J, the junction contained 13 bases not matched to a gene. Looked up from germline, CDR1 is SGHDT and CDR2 is YYEEEE. CDR3 nucleotide sequence: TGTGCCAGCCTTGAGACGGGGGACAGCCCCTATGGCTACACCTTC. This codes for CASLETGDSPYGYTF. Filled out from reference TRBV5-6 and TRBJ1-2, the complete variable domain reads DAGVTQSPTHLIKTRGQQVTLRCSPKSGHDTVSWYQQALGQGPQFIFQYYEEEERQRGNFPDRFSGHQFPNYSSELNVNALLLGDSALYLCASLETGDSPYGYTFGSGTRLTVV.

This clone appeared a few times. The chain uses TRBV2 and TRBJ1-2, with D uncertain. The CDR3 sequence is 15 residues long. The V gene lost 5 bases and the J gene lost 6 bases, with 19 bases spanning the gap. Germline V gene data show CDR1 as SNHLY and CDR2 as FYNNEI. The DNA for the CDR3 is TGTGCCAGCAGTCTCGATCGGGGAGGGTCCGATGGCTACACCTTC. It codes for CASSLDRGGSDGYTF.

This chain uses TRBV6-5 with TRBJ2-7; 8 bases are a match to TRBD1. There are 15 residues in the CDR3. The V segment lost 4 bases and the J segment 1 base; nucleotides outside the gene matches: 6. Germline CDR1 and CDR2: MNHEY and SVGAGI. DNA for the CDR3: TGTGCCAGCAGTTCTGACAGGGGAACTTCCTACGAGCAGTACTTC. Amino acid sequence: CASSSDRGTSYEQYF.

This chain joins TRBV6-1 and TRBJ2-5, with D possibly TRBD1 on 5 matching bases. Trimming removed 5 bases from V and 7 bases from J, with 14 bases in between. Germline V lookup: CDR1 MNHNS, CDR2 SASEGT. The CDR3 extends over 13 amino acids. The CDR3 coding sequence is TGTGCCAGCAGTAAATCCTATACAGGGACCCAGTACTTC. This sequence encodes CASSKSYTGTQYF.

Only a few counts were recorded for this clone. The genes are TRBV7-6 and TRBJ1-1; no clear D gene. The V end was cut by 1 base, the J end by 4 bases, with 10 bases between. This CDR3 has 14 residues. Germline CDR1 reads SGHVS; CDR2 reads FNYEAQ. The CDR3 coding sequence is TGTGCCAGCAGCTTAGGGCAGGTGGGCACTGAAGCTTTCTTT. Translating it yields CASSLGQVGTEAFF.

This clone has just one count. The chain couples TRBV15 to TRBJ2-3; D might be TRBD2 (6 bases). V lost 3 bases, J lost 2 bases, and 15 bases lay in between. The CDR3 length is 16 residues. CDR1 is LNHNV and CDR2 is YYDKDF in the germline V gene (reference sequence). CDR3 region: CATSSQAGSFTDTQYF. The CDR3 nucleotides are TGTGCCACCAGCAGCCAAGCGGGCTCCTTCACAGATACGCAGTATTTT.

V and J are TRBV29-1 and TRBJ1-1; perhaps TRBD1 as D (5 bases). From germline, CDR1 is SQVTM and CDR2 ANQGSEA. V was trimmed by 3 bases and J by 4 bases, leaving 9 bases between them. The CDR3 spans 12 residues. The CDR3 DNA sequence: TGCAGCGTTGACAGACAGCCCACTGAAGCTTTCTTT. It specifies CSVDRQPTEAFF.

The rearrangement links TRBV11-3 to TRBJ2-3; 8 bases line up with TRBD1. V lost 7 bases and J lost 3; bases outside the gene matches: 6. The CDR3 loop spans 14 amino acids. The germline CDR1 and CDR2 sequences are SGHNT and YENEEA. CDR3 bases: TGTGCCAGCAAGCAGGGGGCGAAAACAGATACGCAGTATTTT. Residues: CASKQGAKTDTQYF.

V and J are TRBV28 and TRBJ1-1, with D unclear. Trimming stripped 2 bases from V and 6 bases from J, with 7 bases between. This CDR3 spans 12 amino acids. From germline, CDR1 is MDHEN and CDR2 SYDVKM. The CDR3 DNA reads as TGTGCCAGCAGTTTAGGGAGGGCTGAAGCTTTCTTT. This encodes CASSLGRAEAFF.

The rearrangement uses TRBV5-4 and TRBJ1-3, with D possibly matching TRBD1 (6 bases). Looked up from germline, CDR1 is SGHNT and CDR2 is YYREEE (reference sequence). The CDR3 contains 14 residues. V lost 3 bases to trimming and J lost 4 bases, with 11 bases between them. The CDR3 coding sequence is TGTGCCAGCAGCTCCCAGGGGTACGGAAACACCATATATTTT. Encoded protein: CASSSQGYGNTIYF. Variable domain in full (rest from reference TRBV5-4 and TRBJ1-3): ETGVTQSPTHLIKTRGQQVTLRCSSQSGHNTVSWYQQALGQGPQFIFQYYREEENGRGNFPPRFSGLQFPNYSSELNVNALELDDSALYLCASSSQGYGNTIYFGEGSWLTVV.

The CDR3 bases are TGTGCCAGCAGTCGTCTTACTGCGAACACCGGGGAGCTGTTTTTT. Translation gives CASSRLTANTGELFF. This sequence joins TRBV6-1 and TRBJ2-2, with D unclear. In germline, CDR1 is MNHNS, CDR2 SASEGT. Between the trimmed V and J ends, which lost 5 bases and 0 bases, there was a span of 10 bases. This CDR3 comprises 15 residues.

CDR3 nucleotide sequence: TGCGCCAGCAGCCTAGCGGGAGGGCCGTCAGATACGCAGTATTTT. It specifies CASSLAGGPSDTQYF. The chain recombines TRBV5-1 with TRBJ2-3; TRBD2 aligns across 12 bases. V shed 4 bases and J 4 bases; nucleotides not matched to a gene: 4. CDR1 and CDR2 from the germline V gene are SGHRS and YFSETQ. There are 15 residues in the CDR3. Filled out from reference TRBV5-1 and TRBJ2-3, the complete variable domain reads KAGVTQTPRYLIKTRGQQVTLSCSPISGHRSVSWYQQTPGQGLQFLFEYFSETQRNKGNFPGRFSGRQFSNSRSEMNVSTLELGDSALYLCASSLAGGPSDTQYFGPGTRLTVL.

The chain joins TRBV13 to TRBJ2-7; unclear D gene. CDR1 and CDR2 (germline): PRHDT, FYEKMQ (reference sequence). Trimming cost V 5 bases and J 2 bases, with 10 bases left between them. The length of the CDR3 is 13 residues. This CDR3 reads CASSPSGTYEQYF. In DNA form, the CDR3 reads TGTGCCAGCAGCCCCTCAGGAACCTACGAGCAGTACTTC.